This TCR beta chain was obtained from a study of cytomegalovirus exposure and HLA in healthy donors. PCR was performed using 60 Vbeta and 13 Jbeta primers. As originally analysed: In a later analysis, 10 million to 11 million of around 75 million unique beta chains occurred in at least two donors. TCRdb's table, derived via immunoSEQ multiplex PCR, lists solely in-frame clones and lacks some. V, J and clone size reflect that table, while D and trimming were determined from the DNA. The repertoire consists of roughly 150,000 clones, with roughly 84% occurring once and the leading ten covering approximately 2.5%. Details on this clone: Antigen: not known.

Findings and caveats of the study: A later analysis appeared to link common viral pathogens to several of the most significant clusters. Later findings reportedly placed an Asian-associated ancestry cluster below the approximately 630-donor mean for N-insertions.

After removal of 4 bases from V and 2 bases from J, the junction contained 3 bases not matched to a gene. In germline, CDR1 is KGHSH, CDR2 LQKENI. The CDR3 has 15 residues. V usage is TRBV18 and J usage is TRBJ2-5; 11 nucleotides align to TRBD2. Sample: PBMCs. The clonotype comes from a man aged 25-40 years in good health and CMV-seropositive. CDR3 in DNA: TGTGCCAGCTCACGAGGGACTAGCGGACAAGAGACCCAGTACTTC. Translation: CASSRGTSGQETQYF. The full variable domain, its missing parts supplied by reference TRBV18 and TRBJ2-5, is NAGVMQNPRHLVRRRGQEARLRCSPMKGHSHVYWYRQLPEEGLKFMVYLQKENIIDESGMPKERFSAEFPKEGPSILRIQQVVRGDSAAYFCASSRGTSGQETQYFGPGTRLLVL.